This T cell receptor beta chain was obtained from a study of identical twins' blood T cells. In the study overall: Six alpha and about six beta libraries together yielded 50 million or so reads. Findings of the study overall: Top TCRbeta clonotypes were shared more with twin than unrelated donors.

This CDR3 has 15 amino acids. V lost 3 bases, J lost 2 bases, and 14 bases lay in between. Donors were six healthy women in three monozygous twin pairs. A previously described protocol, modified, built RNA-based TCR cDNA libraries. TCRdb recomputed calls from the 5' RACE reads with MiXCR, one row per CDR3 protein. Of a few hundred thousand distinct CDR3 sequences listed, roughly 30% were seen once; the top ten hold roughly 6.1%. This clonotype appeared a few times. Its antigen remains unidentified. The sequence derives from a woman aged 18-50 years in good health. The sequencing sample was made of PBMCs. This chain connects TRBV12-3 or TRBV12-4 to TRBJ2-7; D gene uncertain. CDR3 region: CASSFLPIIPYEQYF. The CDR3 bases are TGTGCCAGCAGTTTCCTCCCTATCATACCCTACGAGCAGTACTTC.